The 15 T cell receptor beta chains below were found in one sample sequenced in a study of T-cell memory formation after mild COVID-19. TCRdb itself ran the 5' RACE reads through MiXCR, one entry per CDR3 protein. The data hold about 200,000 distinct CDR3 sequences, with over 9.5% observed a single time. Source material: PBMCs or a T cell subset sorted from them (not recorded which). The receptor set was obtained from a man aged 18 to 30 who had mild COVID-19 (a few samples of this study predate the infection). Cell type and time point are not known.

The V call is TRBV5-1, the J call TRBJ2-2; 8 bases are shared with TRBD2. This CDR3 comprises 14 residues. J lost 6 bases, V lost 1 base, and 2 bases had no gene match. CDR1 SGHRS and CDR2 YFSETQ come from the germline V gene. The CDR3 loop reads CASSLRGGAGELFF. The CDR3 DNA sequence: TGCGCCAGCAGCTTGCGGGGGGGCGCCGGGGAGCTGTTTTTT. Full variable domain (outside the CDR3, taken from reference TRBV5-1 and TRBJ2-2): KAGVTQTPRYLIKTRGQQVTLSCSPISGHRSVSWYQQTPGQGLQFLFEYFSETQRNKGNFPGRFSGRQFSNSRSEMNVSTLELGDSALYLCASSLRGGAGELFFGEGSRLTVL.

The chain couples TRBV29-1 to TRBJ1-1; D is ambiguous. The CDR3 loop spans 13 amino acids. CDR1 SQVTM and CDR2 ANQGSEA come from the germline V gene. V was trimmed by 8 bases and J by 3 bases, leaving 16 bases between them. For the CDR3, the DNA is TGCAGCCTTCGACGGGCTGATGACACTGAAGCTTTCTTT. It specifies CSLRRADDTEAFF.

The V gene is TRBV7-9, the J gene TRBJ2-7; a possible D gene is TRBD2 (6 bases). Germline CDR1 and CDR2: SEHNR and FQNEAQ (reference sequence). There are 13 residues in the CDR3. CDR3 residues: CASSLDSDRREFV. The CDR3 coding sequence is TGTGCCAGCAGCTTAGACAGCGATCGGCGGGAATTCGTC.

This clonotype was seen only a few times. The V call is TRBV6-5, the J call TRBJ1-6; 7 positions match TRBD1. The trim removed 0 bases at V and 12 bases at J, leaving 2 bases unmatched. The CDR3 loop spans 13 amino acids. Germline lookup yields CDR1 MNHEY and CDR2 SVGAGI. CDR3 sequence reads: CASSYSQGEPLHF. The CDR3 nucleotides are TGTGCCAGCAGTTACTCGCAGGGGGAACCCCTCCACTTT.

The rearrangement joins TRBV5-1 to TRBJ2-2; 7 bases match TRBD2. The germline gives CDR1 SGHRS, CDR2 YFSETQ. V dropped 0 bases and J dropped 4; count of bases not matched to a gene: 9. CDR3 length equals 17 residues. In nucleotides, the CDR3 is TGCGCCAGCAGCTTGGCGCCCAGCGGGGAGGTCACCGGGGAGCTGTTTTTT. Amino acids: CASSLAPSGEVTGELFF.

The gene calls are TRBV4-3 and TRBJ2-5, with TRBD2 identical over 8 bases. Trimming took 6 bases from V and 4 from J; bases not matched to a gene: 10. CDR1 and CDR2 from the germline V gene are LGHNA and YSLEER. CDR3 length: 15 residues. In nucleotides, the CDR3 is TGCGCCAGCAGACCCCGGGGGGGGCTCGGAGAGACCCAGTACTTC. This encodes CASRPRGGLGETQYF.

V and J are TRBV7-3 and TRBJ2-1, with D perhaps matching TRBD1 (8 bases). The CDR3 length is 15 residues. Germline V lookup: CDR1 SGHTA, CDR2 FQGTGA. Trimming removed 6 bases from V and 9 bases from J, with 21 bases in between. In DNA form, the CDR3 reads TGTGCCAGCAGGAGGGGGGGACAGGTGAATGGTGAGCAGTTCTTC. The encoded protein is CASRRGGQVNGEQFF.

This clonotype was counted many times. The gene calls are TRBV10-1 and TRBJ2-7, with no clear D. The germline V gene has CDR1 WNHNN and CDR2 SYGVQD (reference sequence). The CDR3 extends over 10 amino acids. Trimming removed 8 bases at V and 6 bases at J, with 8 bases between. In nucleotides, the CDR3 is TGCGCCAGCCTCGATACCGAGCAGTACTTC. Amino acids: CASLDTEQYF.

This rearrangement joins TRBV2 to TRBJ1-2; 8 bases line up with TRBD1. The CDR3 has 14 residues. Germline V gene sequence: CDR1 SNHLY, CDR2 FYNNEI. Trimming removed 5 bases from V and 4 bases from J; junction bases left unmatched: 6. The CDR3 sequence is CASSSQGASYGYTF. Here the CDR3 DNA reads TGTGCCAGCAGTTCCCAGGGGGCGAGCTATGGCTACACCTTC.

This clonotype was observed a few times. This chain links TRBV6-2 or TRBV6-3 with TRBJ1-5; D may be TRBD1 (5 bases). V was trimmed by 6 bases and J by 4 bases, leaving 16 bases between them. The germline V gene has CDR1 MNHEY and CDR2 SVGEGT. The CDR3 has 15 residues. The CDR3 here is CASRPPGGGNQPQHF. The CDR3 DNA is TGTGCCAGCAGACCGCCGGGGGGAGGTAATCAGCCCCAGCATTTT.

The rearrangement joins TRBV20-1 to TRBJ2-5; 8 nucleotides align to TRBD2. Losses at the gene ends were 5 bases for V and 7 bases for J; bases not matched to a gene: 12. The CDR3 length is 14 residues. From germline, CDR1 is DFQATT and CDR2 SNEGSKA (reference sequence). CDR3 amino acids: CSASASGQARTQYF. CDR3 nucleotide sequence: TGCAGTGCTTCGGCTAGCGGGCAGGCTAGGACCCAGTACTTC.

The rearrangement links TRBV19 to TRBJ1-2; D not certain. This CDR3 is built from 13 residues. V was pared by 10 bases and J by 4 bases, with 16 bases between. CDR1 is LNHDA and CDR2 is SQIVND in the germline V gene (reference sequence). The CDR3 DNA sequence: TGTGCCACCCTGAATGACGGTAGCTATGGCTACACCTTC. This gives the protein CATLNDGSYGYTF.

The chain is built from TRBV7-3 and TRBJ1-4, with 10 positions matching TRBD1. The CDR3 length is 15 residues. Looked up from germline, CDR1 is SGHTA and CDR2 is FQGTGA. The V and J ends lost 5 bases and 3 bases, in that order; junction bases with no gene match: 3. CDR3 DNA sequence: TGTGCCAGCAGCAACGGACAGGGGGCTAATGAAAAACTGTTTTTT. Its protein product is CASSNGQGANEKLFF.

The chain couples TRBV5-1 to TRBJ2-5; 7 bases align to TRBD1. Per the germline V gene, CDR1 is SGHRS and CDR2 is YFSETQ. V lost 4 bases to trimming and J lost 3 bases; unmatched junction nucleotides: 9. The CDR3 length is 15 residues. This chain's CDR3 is CASSKIPGTEETQYF. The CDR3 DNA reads TGCGCCAGCAGCAAAATCCCCGGGACAGAAGAGACCCAGTACTTC. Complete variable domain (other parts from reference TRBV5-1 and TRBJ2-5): KAGVTQTPRYLIKTRGQQVTLSCSPISGHRSVSWYQQTPGQGLQFLFEYFSETQRNKGNFPGRFSGRQFSNSRSEMNVSTLELGDSALYLCASSKIPGTEETQYFGPGTRLLVL.

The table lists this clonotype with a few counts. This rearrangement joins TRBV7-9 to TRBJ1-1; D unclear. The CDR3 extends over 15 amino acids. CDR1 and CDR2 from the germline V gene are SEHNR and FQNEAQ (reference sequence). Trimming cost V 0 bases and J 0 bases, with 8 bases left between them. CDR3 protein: CASSLAKGVNTEAFF. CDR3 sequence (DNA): TGTGCCAGCAGCTTAGCTAAGGGAGTGAACACTGAAGCTTTCTTT.